This TCR beta chain appears in the sequencing data of a study of identical twins. General observations from the study: Among monozygotic twins, out-of-frame TCR alpha sharing exceeded what models predicted. For cord blood, abundant beta clonotypes had fewer insertions, unlike memory repertoires, which showed none.

From the 5' RACE reads, TCRdb called clonotypes with MiXCR, one entry per CDR3 protein. Here the sample spans approximately 470,000 distinct CDR3 sequences, approximately 15% being singletons. There are a few counts of this clonotype. Its target is unknown. Trimming took 7 bases from V and 4 from J; bases not matched to a gene: 4. The CDR3 sequence is 13 residues long. These data were also reused for a study on yellow fever vaccine responses in identical twins. Turning to that study: It has been reported that, in twins, the vaccine T cell response seemed partly convergent and partly personalized.

The specimen was CD4+ T cells sorted from blood. V gene TRBV12-3 or TRBV12-4 combines with J gene TRBJ2-3; 8 positions match TRBD2. The receptor comes from a woman between 18 and 29 years old in good health. The CDR3 protein is CASTSGGPDTQYF. CDR3 DNA sequence: TGTGCCAGCACTTCGGGGGGGCCAGATACGCAGTATTTT.